This TCR beta chain was recovered during a study of T cell responses to AZD1222 COVID-19 vaccine. Germline trimming cut 0 bases from V and 4 bases from J; bases unmatched to any gene: 1. Germline V gene sequence: CDR1 SGDLS, CDR2 YYNGEE. The CDR3 runs to 15 residues. This clone was found once. Its cognate antigen is unknown. Sequencing was performed with immunoSEQ multiplex PCR; in TCRdb, only in-frame clones are kept and a portion is missing. Of 70,000 to 100,000 clones in the sample, 70% to 90% were seen once. Pooled in the analysis were second doses at about 4 or about 12 weeks. Findings and caveats of the study: The repertoires were collected only after the peak T cell response. Spike regions recognized by vaccine-associated CD4 TCRs spanned the protein, led by 160-218 and 743-854. Donors, mostly white British, included more females; clonal diversity was possibly underestimated.

The sequence was obtained from an adult who received the AZD1222 COVID-19 vaccine. The chain carries TRBV9 and TRBJ2-1; 10 nucleotides agree with TRBD2. The sample consisted of peripheral blood, taken 28 days after the second AZD1222 dose. CDR3 in DNA: TGTGCCAGCAGCGTAGGGACTAGCGGATACAATGAGCAGTTCTTC. Translation gives CASSVGTSGYNEQFF.